The 2 T cell receptor beta chains below were found in one sample sequenced in a study of blood T cell repertoires in COVID-19. Generated by immunoSEQ multiplex PCR, the TCRdb table keeps only in-frame clones and is missing some. This sample has some 110,000 clones, with about four fifths found just once. Sequences were obtained from peripheral blood. Receptor source: an elderly woman with active or convalescent COVID-19.

With regard to this clone: One end of the junction is discordant with germline, which a read error may explain. The chain links TRBV5-1 to TRBJ1-3; D not resolved. This CDR3 region has 11 residues. Germline CDR1 reads SGHRS; CDR2 reads YFSETQ. CDR3 in DNA: TGCGCCAGCAGCTTGGAAGGGTTCGGGATTTTT. Amino acid sequence: CASSLEGFGIF.

V and J are TRBV6-2 or TRBV6-3 and TRBJ2-1; TRBD2 aligns across 10 bases. CDR1 and CDR2 (germline): MNHEY, SVGEGT. The CDR3 has 18 residues. V lost 7 bases to trimming and J lost 7 bases; unmatched junction nucleotides: 19. The CDR3 bases are TGTGCCAGCACCCCTCGGCTAGCGGGAGTCCTCGTCGTGAATGAGCAGTTCTTC. The encoded protein is CASTPRLAGVLVVNEQFF.